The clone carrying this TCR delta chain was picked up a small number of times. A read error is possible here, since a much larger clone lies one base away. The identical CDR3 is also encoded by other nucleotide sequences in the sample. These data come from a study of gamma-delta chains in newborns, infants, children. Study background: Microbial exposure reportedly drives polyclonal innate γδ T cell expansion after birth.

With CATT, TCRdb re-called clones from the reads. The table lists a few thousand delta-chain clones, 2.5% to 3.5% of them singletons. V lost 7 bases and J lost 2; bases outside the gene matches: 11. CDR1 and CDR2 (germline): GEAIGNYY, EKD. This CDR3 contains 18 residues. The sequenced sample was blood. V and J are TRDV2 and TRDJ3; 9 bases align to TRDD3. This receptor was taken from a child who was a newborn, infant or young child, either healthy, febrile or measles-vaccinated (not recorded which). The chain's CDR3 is CACDSVLGEAWDTRQMFF. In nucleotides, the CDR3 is TGTGCCTGCGACTCAGTACTGGGGGAAGCCTGGGACACCCGACAGATGTTTTTC.